The entry below describes one T cell receptor beta chain. Per the study methods: Amplified reference gene primers provided the basis for estimating nucleated cell counts. The assay was immunoSEQ multiplex PCR, and TCRdb's table has in-frame clones only and misses some. V, J and clone size were drawn from that table, and D and trimming were deduced from the DNA. The data contain about 230,000 clones, around 86% of them singletons. This specimen belongs to a study of blood T cell repertoires in COVID-19. The CDR3 runs to 18 residues. The germline gives CDR1 KGHSH, CDR2 LQKENI. The V and J ends lost 3 bases and 1 base, in that order; junction bases with no gene match: 8. The Seattle patients, enrolled during active infection, were followed longitudinally.

The receptor was isolated from a man between 50 and 59 years old with COVID-19, enrolled during active disease. The rearrangement joins TRBV18 to TRBJ1-6, with 8 positions matching TRBD1. The source material was peripheral blood. CDR3 residues: CASSPLGQGKSYNSPLHF. CDR3 bases: TGTGCCAGCTCACCTTTAGGACAGGGAAAGTCCTATAATTCACCCCTCCACTTT.